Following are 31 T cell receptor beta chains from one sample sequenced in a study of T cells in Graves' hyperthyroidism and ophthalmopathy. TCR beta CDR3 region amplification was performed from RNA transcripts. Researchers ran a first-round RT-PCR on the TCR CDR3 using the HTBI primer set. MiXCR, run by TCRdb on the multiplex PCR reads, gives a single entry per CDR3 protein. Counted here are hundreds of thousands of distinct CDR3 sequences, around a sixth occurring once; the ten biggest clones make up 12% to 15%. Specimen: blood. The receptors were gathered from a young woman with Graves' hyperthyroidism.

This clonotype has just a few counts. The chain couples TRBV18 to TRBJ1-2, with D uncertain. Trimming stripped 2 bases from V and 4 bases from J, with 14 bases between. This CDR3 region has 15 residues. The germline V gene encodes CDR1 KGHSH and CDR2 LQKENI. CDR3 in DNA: TGTGCCAGCTCACCAATCCCCCGACGGGGCTATGGCTACACCTTC. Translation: CASSPIPRRGYGYTF. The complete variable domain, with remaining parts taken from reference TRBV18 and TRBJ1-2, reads NAGVMQNPRHLVRRRGQEARLRCSPMKGHSHVYWYRQLPEEGLKFMVYLQKENIIDESGMPKERFSAEFPKEGPSILRIQQVVRGDSAAYFCASSPIPRRGYGYTFGSGTRLTVV.

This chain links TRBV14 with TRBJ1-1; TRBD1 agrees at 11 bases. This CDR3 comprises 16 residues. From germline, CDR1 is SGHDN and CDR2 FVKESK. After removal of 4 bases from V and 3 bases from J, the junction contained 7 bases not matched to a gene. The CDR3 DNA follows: TGTGCCAGCAGCCCCTGGACAGGGGGCAAGGACACTGAAGCTTTCTTT. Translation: CASSPWTGGKDTEAFF.

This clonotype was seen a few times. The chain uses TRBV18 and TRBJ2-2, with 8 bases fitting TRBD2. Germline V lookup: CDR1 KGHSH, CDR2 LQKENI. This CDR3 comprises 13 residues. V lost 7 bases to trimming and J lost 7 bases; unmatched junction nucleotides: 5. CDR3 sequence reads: CASLSGSSGELFF. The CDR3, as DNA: TGTGCCAGCTTGAGCGGGAGTAGCGGGGAGCTGTTTTTT.

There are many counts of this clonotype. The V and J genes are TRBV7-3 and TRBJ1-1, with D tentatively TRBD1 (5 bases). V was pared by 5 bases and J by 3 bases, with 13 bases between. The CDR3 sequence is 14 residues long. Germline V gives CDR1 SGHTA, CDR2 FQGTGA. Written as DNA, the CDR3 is TGTGCCAGCAGCATACCGACAGTCTACACTGAAGCTTTCTTT. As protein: CASSIPTVYTEAFF.

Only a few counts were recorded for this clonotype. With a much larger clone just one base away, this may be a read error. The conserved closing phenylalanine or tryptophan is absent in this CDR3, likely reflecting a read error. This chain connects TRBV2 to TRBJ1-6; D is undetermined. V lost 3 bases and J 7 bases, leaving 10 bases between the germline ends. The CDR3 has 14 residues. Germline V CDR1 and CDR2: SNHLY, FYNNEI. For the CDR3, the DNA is TGTGCCAGCAGTGAGGGCAGGACCAATTCACCCCTCCACCTT. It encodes CASSEGRTNSPLHL.

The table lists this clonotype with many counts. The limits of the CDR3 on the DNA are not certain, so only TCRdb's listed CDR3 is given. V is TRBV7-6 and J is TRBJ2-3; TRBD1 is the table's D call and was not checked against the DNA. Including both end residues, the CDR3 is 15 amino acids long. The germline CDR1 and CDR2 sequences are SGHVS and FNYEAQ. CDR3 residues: CASSFGSGWADTQYF.

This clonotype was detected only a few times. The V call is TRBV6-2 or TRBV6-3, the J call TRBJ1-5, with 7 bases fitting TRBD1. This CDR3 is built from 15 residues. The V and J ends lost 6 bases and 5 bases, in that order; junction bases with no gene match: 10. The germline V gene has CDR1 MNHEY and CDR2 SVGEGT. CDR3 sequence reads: CASRPTGILYQPQHF. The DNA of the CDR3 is TGTGCCAGCAGGCCGACAGGGATCCTTTATCAGCCCCAGCATTTT.

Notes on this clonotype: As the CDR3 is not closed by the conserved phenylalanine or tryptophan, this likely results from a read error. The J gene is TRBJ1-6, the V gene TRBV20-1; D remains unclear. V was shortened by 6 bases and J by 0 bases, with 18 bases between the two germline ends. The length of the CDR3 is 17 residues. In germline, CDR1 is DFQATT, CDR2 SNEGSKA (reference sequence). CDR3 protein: CSAAWKVSSSYNSPLHL. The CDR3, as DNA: TGCAGTGCCGCGTGGAAGGTTTCGAGCTCCTATAATTCACCCCTCCACCTT.

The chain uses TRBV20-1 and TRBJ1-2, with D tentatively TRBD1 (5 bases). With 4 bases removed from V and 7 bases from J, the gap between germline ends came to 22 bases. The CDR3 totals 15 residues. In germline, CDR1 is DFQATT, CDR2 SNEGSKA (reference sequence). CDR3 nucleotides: TGCAGTGCTACCAAGGCCGGGCAGGGAGTAGGTGGCTACACCTTC. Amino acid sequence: CSATKAGQGVGGYTF.

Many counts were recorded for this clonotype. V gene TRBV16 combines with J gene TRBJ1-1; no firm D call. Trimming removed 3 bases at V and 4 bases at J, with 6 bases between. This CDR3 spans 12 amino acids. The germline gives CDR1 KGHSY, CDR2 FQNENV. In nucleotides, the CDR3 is TGTGCCAGCAGCCACCTGGGCACTGAAGCTTTCTTT. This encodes CASSHLGTEAFF. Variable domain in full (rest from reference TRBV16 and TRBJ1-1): GEEVAQTPKHLVRGEGQKAKLYCAPIKGHSYVFWYQQVLKNEFKFLISFQNENVFDETGMPKERFSAKCLPNSPCSLEIQATKLEDSAVYFCASSHLGTEAFFGQGTRLTVV.

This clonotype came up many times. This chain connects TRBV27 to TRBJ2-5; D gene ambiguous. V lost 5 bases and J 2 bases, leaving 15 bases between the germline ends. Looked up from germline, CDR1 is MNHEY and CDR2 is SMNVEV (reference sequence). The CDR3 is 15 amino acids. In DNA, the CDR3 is TGTGCCAGCAGTCCGTACCGGACGCTACAAGAGACCCAGTACTTC. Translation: CASSPYRTLQETQYF.

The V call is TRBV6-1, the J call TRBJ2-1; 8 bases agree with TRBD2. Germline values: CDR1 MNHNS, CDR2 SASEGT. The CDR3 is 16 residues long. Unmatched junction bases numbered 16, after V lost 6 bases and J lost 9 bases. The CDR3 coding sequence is TGTGCCAGCAGAGAGGGACCGCCGGGACTAGGGGGTGAGCAGTTCTTC. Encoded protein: CASREGPPGLGGEQFF.

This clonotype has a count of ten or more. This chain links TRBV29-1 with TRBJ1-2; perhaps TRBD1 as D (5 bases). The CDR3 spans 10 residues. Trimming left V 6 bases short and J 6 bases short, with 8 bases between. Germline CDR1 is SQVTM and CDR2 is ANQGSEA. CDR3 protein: CSVLQDGYTF. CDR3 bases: TGCAGCGTCCTACAGGATGGCTACACCTTC.

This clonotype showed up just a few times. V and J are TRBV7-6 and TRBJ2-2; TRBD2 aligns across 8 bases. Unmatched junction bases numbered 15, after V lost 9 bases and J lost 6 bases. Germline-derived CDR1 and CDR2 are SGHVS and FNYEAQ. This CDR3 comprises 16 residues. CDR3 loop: CASLSVAGGRPGELFF. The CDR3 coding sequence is TGTGCCAGTTTGTCGGTCGCGGGAGGTCGGCCCGGGGAGCTGTTTTTT.

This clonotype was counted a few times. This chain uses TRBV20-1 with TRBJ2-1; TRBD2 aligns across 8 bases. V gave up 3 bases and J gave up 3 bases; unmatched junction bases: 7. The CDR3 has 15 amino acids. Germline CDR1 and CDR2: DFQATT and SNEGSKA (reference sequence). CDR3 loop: CSASRSGTSYNEQFF. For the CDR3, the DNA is TGCAGTGCTAGCCGGTCTGGGACTAGCTACAATGAGCAGTTCTTC.

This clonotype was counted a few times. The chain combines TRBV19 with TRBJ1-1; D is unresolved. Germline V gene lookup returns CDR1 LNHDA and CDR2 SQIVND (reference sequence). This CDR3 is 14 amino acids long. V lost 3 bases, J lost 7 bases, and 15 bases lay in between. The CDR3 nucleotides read TGTGCCAGTAGTATGGGAAAATATAGGAATGAAGCTTTCTTT. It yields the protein CASSMGKYRNEAFF. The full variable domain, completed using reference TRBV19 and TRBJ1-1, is DGGITQSPKYLFRKEGQNVTLSCEQNLNHDAMYWYRQDPGQGLRLIYYSQIVNDFQKGDIAEGYSVSREKKESFPLTVTSAQKNPTAFYLCASSMGKYRNEAFFGQGTRLTVV.

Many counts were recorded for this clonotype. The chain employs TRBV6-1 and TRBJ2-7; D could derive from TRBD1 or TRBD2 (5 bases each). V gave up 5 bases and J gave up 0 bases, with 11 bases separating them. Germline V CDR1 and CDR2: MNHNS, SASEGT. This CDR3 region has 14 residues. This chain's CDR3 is CASSSGRVSYEQYF. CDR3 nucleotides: TGTGCCAGCAGTTCGGGGCGGGTCTCCTACGAGCAGTACTTC.

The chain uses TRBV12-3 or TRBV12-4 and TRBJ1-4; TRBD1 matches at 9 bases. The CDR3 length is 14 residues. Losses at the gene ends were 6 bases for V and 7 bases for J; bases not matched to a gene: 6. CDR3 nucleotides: TGTGCCAGCAGAACGGGACAGGGCACTGAAAAACTGTTTTTT. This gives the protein CASRTGQGTEKLFF.

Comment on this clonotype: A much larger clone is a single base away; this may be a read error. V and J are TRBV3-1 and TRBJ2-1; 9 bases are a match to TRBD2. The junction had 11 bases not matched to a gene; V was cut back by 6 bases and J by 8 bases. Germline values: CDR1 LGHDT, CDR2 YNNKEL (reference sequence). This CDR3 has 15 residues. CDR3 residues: CASSPDSGRYDEQFF. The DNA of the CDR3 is TGTGCCAGCAGTCCTGATAGCGGGAGATACGATGAGCAGTTCTTC.

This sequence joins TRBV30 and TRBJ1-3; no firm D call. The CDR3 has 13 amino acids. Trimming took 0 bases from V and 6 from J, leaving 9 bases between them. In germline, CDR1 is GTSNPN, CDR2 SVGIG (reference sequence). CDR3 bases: TGTGCCTGGAGTGTATCCAGAATAAACACCATATATTTT. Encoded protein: CAWSVSRINTIYF.

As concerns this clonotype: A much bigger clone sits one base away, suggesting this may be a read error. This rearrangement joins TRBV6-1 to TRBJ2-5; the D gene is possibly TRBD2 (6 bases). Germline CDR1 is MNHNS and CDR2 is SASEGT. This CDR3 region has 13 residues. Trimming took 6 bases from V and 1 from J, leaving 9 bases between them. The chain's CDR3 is CASSPGGQETQYF. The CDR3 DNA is TGTGCCAGCAGCCCCGGGGGCCAAGAGACCCAGTACTTC.

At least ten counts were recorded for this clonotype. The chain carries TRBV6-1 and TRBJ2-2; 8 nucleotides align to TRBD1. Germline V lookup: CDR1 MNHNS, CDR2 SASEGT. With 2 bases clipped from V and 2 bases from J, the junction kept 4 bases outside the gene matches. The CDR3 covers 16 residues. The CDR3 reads CASSENRGVNTGELFF. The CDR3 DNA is TGTGCCAGCAGTGAAAACAGGGGGGTTAACACCGGGGAGCTGTTTTTT.

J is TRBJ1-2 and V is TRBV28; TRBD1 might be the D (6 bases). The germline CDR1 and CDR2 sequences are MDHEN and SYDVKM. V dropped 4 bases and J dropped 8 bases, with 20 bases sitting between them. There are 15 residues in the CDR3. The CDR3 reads CASSSLGGRREGYTF. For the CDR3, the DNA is TGTGCCAGCAGTTCCCTCGGGGGGCGAAGGGAAGGCTACACCTTC.

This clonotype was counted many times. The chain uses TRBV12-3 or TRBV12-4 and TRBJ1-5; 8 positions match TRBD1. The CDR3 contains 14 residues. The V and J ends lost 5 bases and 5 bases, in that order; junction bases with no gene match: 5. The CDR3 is CASSAGTGYQPQHF. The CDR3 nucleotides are TGTGCCAGCAGTGCGGGGACAGGCTATCAGCCCCAGCATTTT.

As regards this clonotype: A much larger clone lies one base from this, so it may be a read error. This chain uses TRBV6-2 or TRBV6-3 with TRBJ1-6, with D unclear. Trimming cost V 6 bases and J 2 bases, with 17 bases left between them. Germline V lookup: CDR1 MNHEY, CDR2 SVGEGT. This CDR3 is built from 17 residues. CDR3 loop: CASRLSVGFPYNSPLHF. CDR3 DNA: TGTGCCAGCAGATTAAGTGTCGGCTTCCCCTATAATTCACCCCTCCACTTT.

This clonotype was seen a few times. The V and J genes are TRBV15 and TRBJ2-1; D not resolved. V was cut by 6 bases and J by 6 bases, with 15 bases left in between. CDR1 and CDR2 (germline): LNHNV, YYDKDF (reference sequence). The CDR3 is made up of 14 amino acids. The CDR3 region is CATSRNNLRNEQFF. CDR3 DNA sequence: TGTGCCACCAGTAGAAACAACCTACGCAATGAGCAGTTCTTC.

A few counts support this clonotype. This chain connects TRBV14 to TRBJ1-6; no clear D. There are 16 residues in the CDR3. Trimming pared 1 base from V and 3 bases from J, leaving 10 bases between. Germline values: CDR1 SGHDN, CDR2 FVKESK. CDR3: CASSQGVDFYNSPLHF. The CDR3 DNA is TGTGCCAGCAGCCAAGGAGTGGATTTCTATAATTCACCCCTCCACTTT.

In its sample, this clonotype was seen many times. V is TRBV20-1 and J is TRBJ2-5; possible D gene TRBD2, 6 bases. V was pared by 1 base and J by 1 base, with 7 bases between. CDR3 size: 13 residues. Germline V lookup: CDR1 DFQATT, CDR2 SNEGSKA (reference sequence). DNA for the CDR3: TGCAGTGCTAGAGGGGGACTCCAAGAGACCCAGTACTTC. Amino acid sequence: CSARGGLQETQYF.

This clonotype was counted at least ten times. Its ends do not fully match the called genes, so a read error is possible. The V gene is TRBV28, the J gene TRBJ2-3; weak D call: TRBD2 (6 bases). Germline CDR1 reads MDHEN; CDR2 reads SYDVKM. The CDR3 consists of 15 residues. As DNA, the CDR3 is TGTGCCAGCAGTTCCGCCGGGACTGATACAGGTACGCAGTATTTT. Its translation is CASSSAGTDTGTQYF.

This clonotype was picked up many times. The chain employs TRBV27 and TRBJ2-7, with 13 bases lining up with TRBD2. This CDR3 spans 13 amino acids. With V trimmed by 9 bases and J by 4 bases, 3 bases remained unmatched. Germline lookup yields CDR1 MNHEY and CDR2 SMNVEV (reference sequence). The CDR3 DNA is TGTGCCAGTGGGACTAGCGGGATGTACGAGCAGTACTTC. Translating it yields CASGTSGMYEQYF.

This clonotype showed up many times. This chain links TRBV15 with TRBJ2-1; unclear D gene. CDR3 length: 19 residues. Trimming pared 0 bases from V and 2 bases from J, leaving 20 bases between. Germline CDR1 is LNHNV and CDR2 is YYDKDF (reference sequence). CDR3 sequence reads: CATSRDACRPGTPYNEQFF. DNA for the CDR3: TGTGCCACCAGCAGAGATGCCTGCAGGCCTGGAACCCCCTACAATGAGCAGTTCTTC.